This passage covers 16 T cell receptor beta chains from one sample sequenced in a study of shared T cell receptors in the human thymus (dated by TCRdb to the early 2020s). The library came from the immunoSEQ multiplex PCR assay. TCRdb took over this immuneACCESS table, retaining in-frame rearrangements with V and J assigned. Such tables are incomplete; in checked studies, under half of the missing clones stem from an unresolved V gene, and the remainder is unexplained. The sample contains almost 550,000 clones, around three quarters of them found a single time. The ten largest clones add up to less than 0.015% of the sample. This sample also appeared in a second study, on human thymus T cells.

The source material was thymocytes. The receptors originated from a boy in the first two years of life with a congenital heart defect. Donor details come from another sample of the same person, matched by shared clones.

This clone was counted once. The CDR3 loop reads CASSQVYRPNTGELFF. In DNA form, the CDR3 reads TGTGCCAGCAGCCAAGTGTACAGGCCGAACACCGGGGAGCTGTTTTTT. This chain connects TRBV4-2 to TRBJ2-2; D may be TRBD1 (5 bases). The CDR3 consists of 16 residues. Germline assignment: CDR1 LGHNA and CDR2 YNFKEQ. Trimming took off 1 base at V and 0 bases at J, with 9 bases between the two ends.

The chain links TRBV25-1 to TRBJ1-5, with a weak D call TRBD1 (5 bases). The germline CDR1 and CDR2 sequences are MGHDK and SYGVNS. V dropped 5 bases and J dropped 6 bases, with 8 bases sitting between them. CDR3 length: 12 amino acids. The CDR3 protein is CASSWQGQPQHF. The CDR3 DNA reads as TGTGCCAGCAGTTGGCAGGGTCAGCCCCAGCATTTT.

This chain joins TRBV4-2 and TRBJ2-1; TRBD2 might be the D (5 bases). Trimming shortened V by 0 bases and J by 2 bases, and 11 bases separated the two germline ends. The germline CDR1 and CDR2 sequences are LGHNA and YNFKEQ. CDR3 size: 16 residues. DNA of the CDR3: TGTGCCAGCAGCCAAGATCTGAACGGGGCCTACAATGAGCAGTTCTTC. This sequence encodes CASSQDLNGAYNEQFF.

The rearrangement uses TRBV7-9 and TRBJ1-2; D unclear. V shed 5 bases and J shed 2 bases, with 15 bases lying between them. Germline loops: CDR1 SEHNR, CDR2 FQNEAQ (reference sequence). This CDR3 region has 15 residues. CDR3 bases: TGTGCCAGCAGCGTTAACCGACGGGAGAACTATGGCTACACCTTC. Protein sequence: CASSVNRRENYGYTF.

V gene TRBV30 combines with J gene TRBJ2-7, with 14 nucleotides matching TRBD2. The length of the CDR3 is 18 residues. Per the germline V gene, CDR1 is GTSNPN and CDR2 is SVGIG (reference sequence). V gave up 0 bases and J gave up 2 bases; unmatched junction bases: 9. The CDR3 region is CAWSVGTSGSRGAYEQYF. CDR3 nucleotides: TGTGCCTGGAGTGTAGGGACTAGCGGGAGTCGTGGGGCCTACGAGCAGTACTTC.

This chain connects TRBV5-1 to TRBJ2-1; 10 bases agree with TRBD2. Germline values: CDR1 SGHRS, CDR2 YFSETQ. J lost 5 bases, V lost 4 bases, and 6 bases had no gene match. The CDR3 length is 15 residues. The CDR3 DNA reads TGCGCCAGCAGCCATAGCGGGAGGCGTAACAATGAGCAGTTCTTC. Residues: CASSHSGRRNNEQFF. Filled out from reference TRBV5-1 and TRBJ2-1, the complete variable domain reads KAGVTQTPRYLIKTRGQQVTLSCSPISGHRSVSWYQQTPGQGLQFLFEYFSETQRNKGNFPGRFSGRQFSNSRSEMNVSTLELGDSALYLCASSHSGRRNNEQFFGPGTRLTVL.

This chain joins TRBV28 and TRBJ2-7; D might be TRBD2 (6 bases). The germline gives CDR1 MDHEN, CDR2 SYDVKM. The CDR3 is made up of 16 amino acids. The V and J ends lost 7 bases and 0 bases respectively, with 19 bases between them. The CDR3 DNA reads as TGTGCCAGCAAGCGGCCCAGAGGAGGGGTCTCCTACGAGCAGTACTTC. It encodes CASKRPRGGVSYEQYF.

V usage is TRBV11-3 and J usage is TRBJ2-7; 9 positions agree with TRBD2. The CDR3 covers 16 residues. With V trimmed by 2 bases and J by 6 bases, 11 bases remained unmatched. Germline CDR1 SGHNT, CDR2 YENEEA. DNA for the CDR3: TGTGCCAGCAGCTTAACCGTGAGCGGGAGGAGCGGCGAGCAGTACTTC. Protein: CASSLTVSGRSGEQYF.

This clone was detected only a few times. The CDR3 DNA sequence: TGTGCCAGCAGCGGGACAGGGGGGTTCCAAGAGACCCAGTACTTC. This sequence encodes CASSGTGGFQETQYF. The chain is built from TRBV6-5 and TRBJ2-5, with 11 positions matching TRBD1. The CDR3 is made up of 15 amino acids. V was clipped by 6 bases and J by 1 base; unmatched bases: 4. Germline V CDR1 and CDR2: MNHEY, SVGAGI.

V gene TRBV6-1 combines with J gene TRBJ1-4, with TRBD1 matching 7 bases. The CDR3 consists of 15 residues. The germline CDR1 and CDR2 sequences are MNHNS and SASEGT. V shed 4 bases and J 4 bases; nucleotides not matched to a gene: 6. The CDR3 nucleotides read TGTGCCAGCAGTGTTAAGGGGGCCCTTAATGAAAAACTGTTTTTT. Amino acids: CASSVKGALNEKLFF.

The V gene is TRBV18, the J gene TRBJ2-7; possibly TRBD2 for D (5 bases). The CDR3 extends over 15 amino acids. The V and J ends lost 3 bases and 1 base respectively, with 13 bases between them. In germline, CDR1 is KGHSH, CDR2 LQKENI. CDR3: CASSPPIGLSYEQYF. The CDR3 region has the DNA TGTGCCAGCTCACCCCCGATCGGACTGTCCTACGAGCAGTACTTC.

The V and J genes are TRBV6-5 and TRBJ1-1; D is possibly TRBD1 (6 bases). The CDR3 loop spans 15 amino acids. Germline V lookup: CDR1 MNHEY, CDR2 SVGAGI. V gave up 5 bases and J gave up 0 bases, with 13 bases separating them. The CDR3 here is CASSLSWDMNTEAFF. CDR3 DNA sequence: TGTGCCAGCAGTCTCTCTTGGGACATGAACACTGAAGCTTTCTTT.

The chain carries TRBV4-1 and TRBJ1-4; D might be TRBD1 (5 bases). Germline V gives CDR1 MGHRA, CDR2 YSYEKL. The germline V and J ends were trimmed by 3 bases and 5 bases, with 22 bases remaining between them. The CDR3 totals 18 residues. The CDR3 region is CASSHPRLGRAANEKLFF. As DNA, the CDR3 is TGCGCCAGCAGCCACCCTAGGCTGGGCAGGGCCGCGAATGAAAAACTGTTTTTT.

The chain carries TRBV7-9 and TRBJ2-7; TRBD2 agrees at 7 bases. V lost 5 bases and J lost 1; bases outside the gene matches: 5. Germline-derived CDR1 and CDR2 are SEHNR and FQNEAQ (reference sequence). The CDR3 has 14 amino acids. The DNA of the CDR3 is TGTGCCAGCAGCACCGCGGGGGAATCCTACGAGCAGTACTTC. Protein product: CASSTAGESYEQYF.

This clone came up once. The J gene is TRBJ2-1, the V gene TRBV25-1, with 15 nucleotides matching TRBD2. The V segment lost 8 bases and the J segment 7 bases; nucleotides outside the gene matches: 6. CDR1 and CDR2 (germline): MGHDK, SYGVNS. The CDR3 length is 15 residues. This CDR3 reads CASGRTSGRGNEQFF. CDR3 bases: TGTGCCAGCGGGAGGACTAGCGGGAGGGGTAATGAGCAGTTCTTC.

This clone has just one count. The gene calls are TRBV27 and TRBJ2-7, with TRBD2 matching 9 bases. J was trimmed by 4 bases and V by 0 bases; bases with no gene match: 10. The length of the CDR3 is 17 residues. Per the germline V gene, CDR1 is MNHEY and CDR2 is SMNVEV (reference sequence). The CDR3 DNA reads as TGTGCCAGCAGTTTATCCTTTCTAGCGGGGAATAATTACGAGCAGTACTTC. Its protein is CASSLSFLAGNNYEQYF.